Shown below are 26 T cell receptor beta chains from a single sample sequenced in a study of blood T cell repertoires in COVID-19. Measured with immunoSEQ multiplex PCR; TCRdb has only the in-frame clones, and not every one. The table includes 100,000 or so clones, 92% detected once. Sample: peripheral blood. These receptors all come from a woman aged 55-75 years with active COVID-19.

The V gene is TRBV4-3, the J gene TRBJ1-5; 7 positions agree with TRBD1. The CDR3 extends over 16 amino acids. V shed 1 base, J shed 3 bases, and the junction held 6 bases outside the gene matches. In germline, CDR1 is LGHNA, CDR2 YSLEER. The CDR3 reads CASSQVWGQNNQPQHF. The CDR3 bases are TGCGCCAGCAGCCAAGTTTGGGGACAGAACAATCAGCCCCAGCATTTT.

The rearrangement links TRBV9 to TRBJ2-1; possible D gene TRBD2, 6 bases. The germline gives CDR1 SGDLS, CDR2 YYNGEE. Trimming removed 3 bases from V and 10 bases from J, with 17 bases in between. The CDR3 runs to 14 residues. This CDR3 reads CASSALAGLPEQFF. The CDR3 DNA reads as TGTGCCAGCAGCGCGTTGGCGGGGCTCCCGGAGCAGTTCTTC.

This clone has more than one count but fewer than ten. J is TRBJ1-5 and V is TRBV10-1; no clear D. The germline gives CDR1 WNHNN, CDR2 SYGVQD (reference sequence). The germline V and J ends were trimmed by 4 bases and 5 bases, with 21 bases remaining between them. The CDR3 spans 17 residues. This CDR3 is CASSVALGVKVYQPQHF. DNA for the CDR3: TGCGCCAGCAGTGTCGCCCTTGGAGTTAAGGTGTATCAGCCCCAGCATTTT.

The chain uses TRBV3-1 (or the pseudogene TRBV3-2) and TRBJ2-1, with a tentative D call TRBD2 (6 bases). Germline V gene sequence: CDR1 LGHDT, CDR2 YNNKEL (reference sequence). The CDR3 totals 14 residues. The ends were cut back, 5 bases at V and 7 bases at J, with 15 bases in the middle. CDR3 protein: CASSARDGSNEQFF. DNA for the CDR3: TGTGCCAGCAGCGCGCGGGACGGATCGAATGAGCAGTTCTTC.

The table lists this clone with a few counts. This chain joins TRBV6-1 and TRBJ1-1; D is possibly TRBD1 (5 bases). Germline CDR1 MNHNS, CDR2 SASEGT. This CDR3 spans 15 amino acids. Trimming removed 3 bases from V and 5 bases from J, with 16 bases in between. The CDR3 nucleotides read TGTGCCAGCAGTGATGGTAGGGGCCTGTGGACTGAAGCTTTCTTT. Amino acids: CASSDGRGLWTEAFF.

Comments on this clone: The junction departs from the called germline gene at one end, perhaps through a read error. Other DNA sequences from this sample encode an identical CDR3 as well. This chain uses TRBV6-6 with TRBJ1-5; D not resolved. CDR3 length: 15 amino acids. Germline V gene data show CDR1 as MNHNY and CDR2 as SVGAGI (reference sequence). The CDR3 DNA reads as TGTGCCAGCAGTTACTCCACAGCCCTAAATCAGCCCCAACATTTT. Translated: CASSYSTALNQPQHF.

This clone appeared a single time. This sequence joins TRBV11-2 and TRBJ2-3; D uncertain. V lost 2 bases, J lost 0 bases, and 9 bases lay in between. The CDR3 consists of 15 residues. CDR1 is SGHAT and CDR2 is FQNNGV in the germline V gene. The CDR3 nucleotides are TGTGCCAGCAGCTTAAGCGCGGTTAGCACAGATACGCAGTATTTT. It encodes CASSLSAVSTDTQYF.

The CDR3 DNA is TGCGCCAGCTCGACAGGGGCCCAGCAGTACTTC. It specifies CASSTGAQQYF. J is TRBJ2-5 and V is TRBV10-1; 8 positions agree with TRBD1. The CDR3 runs to 11 residues. Germline V gene lookup returns CDR1 WNHNN and CDR2 SYGVQD (reference sequence). J gave up 11 bases and V 8 bases, and 7 bases lay outside the gene matches.

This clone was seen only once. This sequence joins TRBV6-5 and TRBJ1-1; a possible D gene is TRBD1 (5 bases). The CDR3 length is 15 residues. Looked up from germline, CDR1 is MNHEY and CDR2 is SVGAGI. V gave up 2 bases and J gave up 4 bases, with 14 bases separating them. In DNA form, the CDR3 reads TGTGCCAGCAGTTACCAATGGGGGGGGACCACTGAAGCTTTCTTT. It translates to CASSYQWGGTTEAFF.

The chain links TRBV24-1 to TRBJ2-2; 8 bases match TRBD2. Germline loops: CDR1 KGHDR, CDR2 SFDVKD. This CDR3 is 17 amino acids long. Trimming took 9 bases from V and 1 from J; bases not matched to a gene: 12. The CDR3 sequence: CATGGVAGLLNTGELFF. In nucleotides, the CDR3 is TGTGCCACCGGGGGAGTAGCGGGGCTTTTGAACACCGGGGAGCTGTTTTTT.

The CDR3 spells CSVGWQARTDTQYF. The CDR3 DNA sequence: TGCAGCGTTGGGTGGCAGGCCCGCACAGATACGCAGTATTTT. The chain has TRBV29-1 and TRBJ2-3, with no clear D. This CDR3 contains 14 residues. Germline V lookup: CDR1 SQVTM, CDR2 ANQGSEA. Trimming shortened V by 4 bases and J by 1 base, and 12 bases separated the two germline ends.

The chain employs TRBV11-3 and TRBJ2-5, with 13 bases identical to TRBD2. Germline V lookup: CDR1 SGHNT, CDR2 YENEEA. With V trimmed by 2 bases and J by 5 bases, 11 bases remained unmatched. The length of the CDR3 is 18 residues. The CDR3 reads CASSLHYPGTSGVETQYF. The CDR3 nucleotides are TGTGCCAGCAGCTTACACTATCCCGGGACTAGCGGGGTGGAGACCCAGTACTTC.

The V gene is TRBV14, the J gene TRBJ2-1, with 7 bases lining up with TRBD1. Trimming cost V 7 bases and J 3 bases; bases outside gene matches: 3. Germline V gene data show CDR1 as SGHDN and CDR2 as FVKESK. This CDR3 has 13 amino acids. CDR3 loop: CASTGQNYNEQFF. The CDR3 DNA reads TGTGCCAGCACGGGACAGAACTACAATGAGCAGTTCTTC.

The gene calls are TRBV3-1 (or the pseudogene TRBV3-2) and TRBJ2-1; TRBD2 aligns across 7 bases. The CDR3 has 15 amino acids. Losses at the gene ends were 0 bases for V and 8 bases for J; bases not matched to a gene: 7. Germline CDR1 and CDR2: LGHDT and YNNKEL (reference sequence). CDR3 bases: TGTGCCAGCAGCCAAGATGGGGTAGCGGGCTATGAGCAGTTCTTC. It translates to CASSQDGVAGYEQFF.

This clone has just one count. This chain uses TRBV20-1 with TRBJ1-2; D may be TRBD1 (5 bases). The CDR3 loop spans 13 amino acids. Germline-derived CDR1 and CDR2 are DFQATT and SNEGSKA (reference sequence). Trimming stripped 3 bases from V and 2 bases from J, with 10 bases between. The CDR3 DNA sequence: TGCAGTGCTAGTGGCGGGGGAAACTATGGCTACACCTTC. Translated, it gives CSASGGGNYGYTF.

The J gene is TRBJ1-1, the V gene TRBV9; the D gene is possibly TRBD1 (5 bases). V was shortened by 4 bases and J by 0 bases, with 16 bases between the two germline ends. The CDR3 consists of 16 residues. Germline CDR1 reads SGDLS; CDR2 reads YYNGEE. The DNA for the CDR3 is TGTGCCAGCAGCCCTACCACGGGACTGTTGAACACTGAAGCTTTCTTT. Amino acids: CASSPTTGLLNTEAFF.

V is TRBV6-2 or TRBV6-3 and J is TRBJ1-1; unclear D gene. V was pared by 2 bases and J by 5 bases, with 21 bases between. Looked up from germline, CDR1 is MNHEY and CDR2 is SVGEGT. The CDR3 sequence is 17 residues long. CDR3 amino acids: CASSYDGRLVEGTEAFF. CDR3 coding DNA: TGTGCCAGCAGTTACGATGGACGTCTAGTGGAGGGAACTGAAGCTTTCTTT.

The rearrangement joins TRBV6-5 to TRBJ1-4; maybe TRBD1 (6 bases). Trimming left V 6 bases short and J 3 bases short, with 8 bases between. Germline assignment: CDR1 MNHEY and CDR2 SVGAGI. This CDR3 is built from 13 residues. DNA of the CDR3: TGTGCCAGCAGACAGGGTCCTAATGAAAAACTGTTTTTT. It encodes CASRQGPNEKLFF.

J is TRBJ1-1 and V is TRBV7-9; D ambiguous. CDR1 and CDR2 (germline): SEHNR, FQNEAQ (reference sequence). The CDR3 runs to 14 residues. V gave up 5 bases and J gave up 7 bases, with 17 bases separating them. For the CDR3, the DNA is TGTGCCAGCAGCCTCGGCGGTTCCACCTTTGAAGCTTTCTTT. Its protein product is CASSLGGSTFEAFF.

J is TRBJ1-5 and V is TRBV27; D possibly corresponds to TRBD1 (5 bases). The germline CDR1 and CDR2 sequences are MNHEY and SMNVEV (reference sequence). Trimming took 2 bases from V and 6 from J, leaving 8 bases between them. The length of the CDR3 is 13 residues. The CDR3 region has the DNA TGTGCCAGCAGTTTAGGGGCAGCTCAGCCCCAGCATTTT. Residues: CASSLGAAQPQHF.

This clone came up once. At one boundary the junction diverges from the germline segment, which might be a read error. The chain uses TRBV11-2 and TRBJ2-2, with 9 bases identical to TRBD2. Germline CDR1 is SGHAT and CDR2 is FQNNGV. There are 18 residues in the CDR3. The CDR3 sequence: CASTLVRVAGAGMGELFF. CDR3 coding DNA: TGTGCCAGCACCTTAGTTCGTGTAGCGGGAGCGGGGATGGGGGAGCTGTTTTTT.

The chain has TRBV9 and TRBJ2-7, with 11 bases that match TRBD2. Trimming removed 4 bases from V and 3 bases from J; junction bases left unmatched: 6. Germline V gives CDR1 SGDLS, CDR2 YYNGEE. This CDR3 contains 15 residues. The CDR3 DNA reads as TGTGCCAGCAGCCCAGGGACTAGCGGCGACTACGAGCAGTACTTC. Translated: CASSPGTSGDYEQYF.

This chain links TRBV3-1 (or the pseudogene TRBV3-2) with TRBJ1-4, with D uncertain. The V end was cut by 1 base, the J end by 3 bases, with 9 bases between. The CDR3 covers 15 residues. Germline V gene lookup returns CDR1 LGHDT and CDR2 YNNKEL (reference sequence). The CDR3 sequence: CASSQGAAPNEKLFF. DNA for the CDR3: TGTGCCAGCAGCCAAGGGGCAGCCCCTAATGAAAAACTGTTTTTT.

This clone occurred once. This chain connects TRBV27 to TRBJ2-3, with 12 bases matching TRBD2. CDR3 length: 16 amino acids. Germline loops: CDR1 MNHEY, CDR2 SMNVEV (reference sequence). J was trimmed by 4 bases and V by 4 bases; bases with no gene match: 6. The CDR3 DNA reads TGTGCCAGCAGTTCCCTAGCGGGGGGGCAAGCAGATACGCAGTATTTT. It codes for CASSSLAGGQADTQYF.

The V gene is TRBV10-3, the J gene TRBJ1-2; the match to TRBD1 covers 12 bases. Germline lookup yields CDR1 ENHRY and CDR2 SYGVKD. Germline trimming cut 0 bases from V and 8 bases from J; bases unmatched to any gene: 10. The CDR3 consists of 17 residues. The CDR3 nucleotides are TGTGCCATCAGTGAGTCCCCGGGACAGGGGGCGGTGAGAGGCTACACCTTC. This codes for CAISESPGQGAVRGYTF.

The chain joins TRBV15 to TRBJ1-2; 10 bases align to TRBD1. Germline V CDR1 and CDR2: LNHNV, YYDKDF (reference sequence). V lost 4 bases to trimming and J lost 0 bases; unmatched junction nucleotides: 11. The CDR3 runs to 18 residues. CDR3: CATSKNPGQGTANYGYTF. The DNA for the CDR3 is TGTGCCACCAGCAAAAATCCGGGACAGGGGACGGCTAACTATGGCTACACCTTC.